These 11 T cell receptor beta chains share one sample of origin, sequenced in a study of cytomegalovirus exposure and HLA in healthy donors. PCR employed 60 Vbeta and 13 Jbeta primers. Here immunoSEQ multiplex PCR was the method, and the copy in TCRdb shows in-frame clones only, minus some. This table has about 150,000 clones, 70% to 85% appearing once. Sample: PBMCs. The receptors stem from a man under 40 in good health and CMV-seronegative.

The chain recombines TRBV27 with TRBJ2-1, with TRBD2 as a possible D gene (6 bases). This CDR3 has 20 residues. Trimming stripped 1 base from V and 4 bases from J, with 26 bases between. Germline V gene data show CDR1 as MNHEY and CDR2 as SMNVEV (reference sequence). The chain's CDR3 is CASSLLVADKVGTRYNEQFF. CDR3 nucleotide sequence: TGTGCCAGCAGTTTATTGGTGGCAGATAAGGTCGGGACTCGTTACAATGAGCAGTTCTTC.

The chain has TRBV6-5 and TRBJ1-2; TRBD1 matches at 8 bases. The junction had 13 bases not matched to a gene; V was cut back by 4 bases and J by 6 bases. Per the germline V gene, CDR1 is MNHEY and CDR2 is SVGAGI. The CDR3 sequence is 16 residues long. CDR3 coding DNA: TGTGCCAGCAGTTCCGGAACAACAGGGGGATTAAATGGCTACACCTTC. It yields the protein CASSSGTTGGLNGYTF.

This clone was seen just once. The chain is built from TRBV6-5 and TRBJ2-1; a possible D gene is TRBD1 (5 bases). The CDR3 contains 14 residues. From germline, CDR1 is MNHEY and CDR2 SVGAGI. Trimming removed 2 bases from V and 5 bases from J, with 10 bases in between. CDR3 nucleotide sequence: TGTGCCAGCAGTTACCGACAGAGCCACAATGAGCAGTTCTTC. Encoded protein: CASSYRQSHNEQFF.

V is TRBV6-5 and J is TRBJ1-2, with D perhaps TRBD1 (5 bases). The CDR3 contains 13 residues. Deletions cut 5 bases from V and 8 bases from J, with 15 bases between. CDR1 MNHEY and CDR2 SVGAGI come from the germline V gene. The CDR3 is CASSNQGVGGYTF. CDR3 sequence (DNA): TGTGCCAGCAGTAACCAGGGTGTCGGCGGCTACACCTTC.

V is TRBV15 and J is TRBJ2-1; 15 positions match TRBD2. The V segment lost 6 bases and the J segment 6 bases; nucleotides outside the gene matches: 6. The CDR3 consists of 16 residues. CDR1 LNHNV and CDR2 YYDKDF come from the germline V gene (reference sequence). CDR3 in DNA: TGTGCCACCAGACCTGGGACTAGCGGGGGGATCAATGAGCAGTTCTTC. Protein: CATRPGTSGGINEQFF.

The CDR3 loop is CASSYDPGADTQYF. The CDR3 DNA reads as TGTGCCAGCAGTTACGACCCGGGAGCAGATACGCAGTATTTT. The chain couples TRBV7-2 to TRBJ2-3; D is possibly TRBD2 (6 bases). Germline values: CDR1 SGHTA, CDR2 FQGNSA. CDR3 length: 14 residues. V was shortened by 6 bases and J by 4 bases, with 14 bases between the two germline ends.

The gene calls are TRBV7-9 and TRBJ1-1; the match to TRBD1 covers 8 bases. The CDR3 spans 14 residues. V gave up 5 bases and J gave up 6 bases; unmatched junction bases: 8. In germline, CDR1 is SEHNR, CDR2 FQNEAQ (reference sequence). The CDR3 region is CASSHGQGLSEAFF. The DNA for the CDR3 is TGTGCCAGCAGCCACGGACAGGGTTTATCTGAAGCTTTCTTT.

This chain connects TRBV5-4 to TRBJ2-5; 14 nucleotides line up with TRBD2. The CDR3 contains 18 residues. CDR1 is SGHNT, CDR2 YYREEE, per germline (reference sequence). V lost 4 bases, J lost 5 bases, and 13 bases stayed unmatched. The DNA for the CDR3 is TGTGCCAGCAGCCCCGGGACTAGCGGGGGAGGATTAGGGGAGACCCAGTACTTC. Translating it yields CASSPGTSGGGLGETQYF.

The V call is TRBV2, the J call TRBJ1-6, with D tentatively TRBD1 (5 bases). CDR3 length: 13 residues. Germline V gene lookup returns CDR1 SNHLY and CDR2 FYNNEI. V was clipped by 7 bases and J by 10 bases, with 14 bases between them. In DNA, the CDR3 is TGTGCCAGCATACGGAGCTGGGGCTCACCCCTCCACTTT. Amino acids: CASIRSWGSPLHF.

The V call is TRBV2, the J call TRBJ2-1; 9 bases align to TRBD2. The length of the CDR3 is 16 residues. The J segment lost 10 bases and the V segment lost 3 bases, leaving 13 bases of the junction unmatched. CDR1 SNHLY and CDR2 FYNNEI come from the germline V gene. CDR3 region: CASSDQAGGVRREQFF. CDR3 nucleotide sequence: TGTGCCAGCAGTGATCAGGCGGGGGGGGTCCGACGGGAGCAGTTCTTC.

This chain links TRBV5-4 with TRBJ1-2; 7 bases fit TRBD1. The trim removed 1 base at V and 8 bases at J, leaving 11 bases unmatched. This CDR3 has 15 residues. The germline V gene has CDR1 SGHNT and CDR2 YYREEE (reference sequence). The DNA of the CDR3 is TGTGCCAGCAGCTTGTTACAGGGGCCCCTGGAAGGCTACACCTTC. As protein: CASSLLQGPLEGYTF.